This T cell receptor beta chain was documented in a study of radiotherapy plus CTLA-4 blockade in lung cancer. At the level of the study: In around 19% of patients, objective responses were seen; approximately 34% had disease control. Notes on the study in general: Early blood T cell clone dynamics, with interferon-beta, were reported to best predict response.

V shed 1 base and J shed 2 bases, with 7 bases lying between them. The germline V gene encodes CDR1 SGHVS and CDR2 FQNEAQ. The CDR3 has 14 residues. The table came from immunoSEQ multiplex PCR; TCRdb's copy has only in-frame clones and leaves some out. The sample records 90,000 to 100,000 clones, roughly 79% being singletons. Worth noting for this clone: Its target is unknown.

The receptor was derived from a human donor with non-small cell lung cancer who had a partial response to radiotherapy plus ipilimumab. Some clones in this sample may be carry-over from other donors' samples. The sample consisted of peripheral blood, taken from a patient treated with radiotherapy plus ipilimumab. The rearrangement links TRBV7-8 to TRBJ2-3; D may be TRBD1 (5 bases). CDR3 DNA sequence: TGTGCCAGCAGCTTAGACAGGTTCACAGATACGCAGTATTTT. This codes for CASSLDRFTDTQYF.